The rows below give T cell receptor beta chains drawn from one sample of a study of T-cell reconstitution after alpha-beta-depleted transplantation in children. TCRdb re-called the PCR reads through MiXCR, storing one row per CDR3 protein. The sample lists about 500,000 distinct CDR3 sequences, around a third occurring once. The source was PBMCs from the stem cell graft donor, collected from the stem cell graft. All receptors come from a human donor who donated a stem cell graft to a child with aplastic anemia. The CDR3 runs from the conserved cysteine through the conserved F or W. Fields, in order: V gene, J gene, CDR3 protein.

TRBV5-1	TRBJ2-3	CASSLRGLESTDTQYF
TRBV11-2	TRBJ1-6	CASSLTGPRGVMNSPLHF
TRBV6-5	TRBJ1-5	CASSYSYRDRYSNQPQHF
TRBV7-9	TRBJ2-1	CASSPPVVLREQFF
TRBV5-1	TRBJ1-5	CASSPGDSLNQPQHF
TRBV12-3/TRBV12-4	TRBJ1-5	CASSGQGVGQPQHF
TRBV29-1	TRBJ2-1	CSVVFGGEQFF
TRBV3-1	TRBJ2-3	CASSQERGGDTDTQYF
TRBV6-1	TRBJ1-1	CASSIQGRNTEAFF
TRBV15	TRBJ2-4	CATSRQLKNIQYF
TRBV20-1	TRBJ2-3	CSARHSGGGPDTQYF
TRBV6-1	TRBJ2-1	CASSLPGPDNEQFF
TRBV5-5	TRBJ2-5	CASSLPGGEETQYF
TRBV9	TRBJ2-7	CASSAGGGAPYEQYF
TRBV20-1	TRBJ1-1	CSASGTGFHAFF
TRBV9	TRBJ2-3	CASSVVDSTDTQYF
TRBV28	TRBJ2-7	CASSPHTSGSYEQYF
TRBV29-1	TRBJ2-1	CSVEGDEGVVYNEQFF
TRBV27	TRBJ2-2	CASSLNRGDTGELFF
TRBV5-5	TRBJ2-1	CASSLVNREQFF
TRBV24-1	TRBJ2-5	CATSKSTEYQETQYF
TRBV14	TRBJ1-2	CASSQGFRGQGYGYTF
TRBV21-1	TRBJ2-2	CASSKIGTGGTGELFF
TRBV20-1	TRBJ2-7	CSARDALAGNEQYF
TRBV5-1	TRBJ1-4	CASSLGTGGRKLFF
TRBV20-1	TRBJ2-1	CSAVPGTGKDNEQFF
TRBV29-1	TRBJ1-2	CSVGPTSGGYTF
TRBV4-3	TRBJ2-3	CASSHYAGGQDTQYF
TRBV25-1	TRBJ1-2	CASTPGQGSGYTF
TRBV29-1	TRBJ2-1	CSVLTGTSGESGFF
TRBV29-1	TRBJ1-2	CSVLSRGEGYGYTF
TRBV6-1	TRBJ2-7	CASRTSAVGYEQYF
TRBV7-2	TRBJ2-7	CASRYPGGQGASGEQYF
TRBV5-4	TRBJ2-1	CASSLASGRVYNEQFF
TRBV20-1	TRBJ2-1	CSASGRPYNEQFF
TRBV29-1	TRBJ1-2	CSVGGDGYTF
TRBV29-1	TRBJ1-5	CSVDTGKNQPQHF
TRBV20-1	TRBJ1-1	CSARGRVSEAFF
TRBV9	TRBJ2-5	CASSVGLAGGVTQYF
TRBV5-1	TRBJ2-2	CASSLTPGLNTGELFF
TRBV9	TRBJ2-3	CASSVAGTSGRSIGTQYF
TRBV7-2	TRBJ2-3	CASSLYGNLGDTQYF
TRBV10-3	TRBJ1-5	CAISPDNGPQHF
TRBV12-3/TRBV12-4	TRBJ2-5	CASGQKEAQYF
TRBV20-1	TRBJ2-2	CSARDPYRTGGNTGELFF
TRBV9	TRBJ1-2	CASSNRLPGSNYGYTF
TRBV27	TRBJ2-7	CASSSPSGSHEQYF
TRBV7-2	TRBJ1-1	CASRLRPGQGNTEAFF
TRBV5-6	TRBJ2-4	CASSLARVSKNIQYF
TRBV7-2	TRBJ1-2	CASSLGAGISKGYTF
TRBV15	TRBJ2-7	CATSRQGADEQYF
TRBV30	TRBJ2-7	CAWSRDRGHEQYF
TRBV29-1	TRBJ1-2	CSVVRATGGLEGYTF